The following is a T cell receptor beta chain sequence with its context. These data are taken from a study of T cell responses to AZD1222 COVID-19 vaccine. CDR1 and CDR2 (germline): SNHLY, FYNNEI. The CDR3 runs 17 residues. Trimming took 2 bases from V and 3 from J, leaving 17 bases between them. Method: immunoSEQ multiplex PCR; TCRdb's copy keeps in-frame clones and lacks some. The sample includes around 77,000 clones, more than 75% of them seen just once. V gene TRBV2 combines with J gene TRBJ1-3; tentatively, D is TRBD1 (6 bases). The TCR sequence derives from an adult in good health. The sample was peripheral blood, taken on day 0 of AZD1222 vaccination. The CDR3 sequence is CASSEMLTGGGGNTIYF. DNA for the CDR3: TGTGCCAGCAGTGAAATGTTGACAGGAGGTGGTGGAAACACCATATATTTT.